Each of the 5 T cell receptor beta chains below was sequenced from the same sample in a study of blood T cell repertoires in COVID-19. The table came from immunoSEQ multiplex PCR; TCRdb's copy has only in-frame clones and leaves some out. The sample includes 180,000 or so clones, more than 60% of them seen just once. Sample: peripheral blood. Source of these receptors: a man in his forties or fifties who had recovered from COVID-19.

Many counts were recorded for this clone. A junction boundary mismatches the germline segment, possibly from a read error. This chain joins TRBV27 and TRBJ1-1, with D possibly matching TRBD1 (5 bases). This CDR3 spans 14 amino acids. Germline V gene lookup returns CDR1 MNHEY and CDR2 SMNVEV (reference sequence). In nucleotides, the CDR3 is TGTGCCAGCAGTTTATTCTCAGGGAACCCTGAAGCTTTCTTT. Translation gives CASSLFSGNPEAFF.

J is TRBJ1-4 and V is TRBV18; D is uncertain. This CDR3 has 16 amino acids. The germline CDR1 and CDR2 sequences are KGHSH and LQKENI. The germline V and J ends were trimmed by 2 bases and 0 bases, with 10 bases remaining between them. DNA for the CDR3: TGTGCCAGCTCACCAGTCGGGGTTGCAACTAATGAAAAACTGTTTTTT. It codes for CASSPVGVATNEKLFF.

This clone was observed many times. The chain couples TRBV19 to TRBJ2-7; 8 bases align to TRBD1. The CDR3 extends over 15 amino acids. Germline CDR1 is LNHDA and CDR2 is SQIVND (reference sequence). V lost 4 bases and J lost 3; bases outside the gene matches: 8. CDR3 bases: TGTGCCAGTAGTAGCGGACAGGGAGCAAACTACGAGCAGTACTTC. It specifies CASSSGQGANYEQYF.

The CDR3 spells CASSRGVTYNEQFF. For the CDR3, the DNA is TGTGCCAGCTCACGGGGGGTTACCTACAATGAGCAGTTCTTC. This chain joins TRBV18 and TRBJ2-1; TRBD2 might be the D (6 bases). Per the germline V gene, CDR1 is KGHSH and CDR2 is LQKENI. The CDR3 length is 14 residues. With 4 bases removed from V and 2 bases from J, the gap between germline ends came to 9 bases.

This chain connects TRBV6-4 to TRBJ2-1; D gene uncertain. The V gene lost 0 bases and the J gene lost 8 bases, with 14 bases spanning the gap. The germline V gene encodes CDR1 MRHNA and CDR2 SNTAGT. This CDR3 region has 15 residues. Here the CDR3 DNA reads TGTGCCAGCAGTGACTCGATAGTTCCCCTCGATGAGCAGTTCTTC. It encodes CASSDSIVPLDEQFF.